These T cell receptor beta chains were read from a single sample in a study of blood T cell repertoires in COVID-19. The protocol was immunoSEQ multiplex PCR, while the TCRdb copy is restricted to in-frame clones and leaves out a portion. The sample lists 200,000 to 250,000 clones, roughly 80% occurring once. The sequenced sample was peripheral blood. These receptors were taken from a woman between 70 and 85 years old with COVID-19, enrolled during active disease. CDR3s include the opening cysteine and the closing phenylalanine or tryptophan. Each record gives: D gene, V gene, clone size, J gene, CDR3 DNA, CDR3 protein. The D gene is left open where the match is weak. A clone size is listed for some rows: how often the clone was seen (once, few, many), or a class if it is expanded.

d_call: TRBD1
v_call: TRBV6-2/TRBV6-3
clone_size: NA
j_call: TRBJ1-2
cdr3_nt: TGTGCCAGCAGCCGGGACAGTAGCTACACCTTC
cdr3_aa: CASSRDSSYTF

d_call: TRBD2
v_call: TRBV2
clone_size: few
j_call: TRBJ2-5
cdr3_nt: TGTGCCAGCACCGTGACTAGCGGGAGACGAGAGACCCAGTACTTC
cdr3_aa: CASTVTSGRRETQYF

d_call: NA
v_call: TRBV7-8
clone_size: NA
j_call: TRBJ2-2
cdr3_nt: TGTGCCAGCAGCTTAGGACAAAGTACTAACACCGGGGAGCTGTTTTTT
cdr3_aa: CASSLGQSTNTGELFF

d_call: TRBD1
v_call: TRBV6-5
clone_size: once
j_call: TRBJ1-4
cdr3_nt: TGTGCCAGCAGTCGCGACAGGGCTAATGAAAAACTGTTTTTT
cdr3_aa: CASSRDRANEKLFF

d_call: NA
v_call: TRBV11-2
clone_size: NA
j_call: TRBJ1-4
cdr3_nt: TGTGCCAGCAGCTTAGGAGTAGGAGGGACTAATGAAAAACTGTTTTTT
cdr3_aa: CASSLGVGGTNEKLFF

d_call: NA
v_call: TRBV9
clone_size: NA
j_call: TRBJ2-2
cdr3_nt: TGTGCCAGCAGCTCCCGACCTTCTCGCAGGTCTGGCTCTCGTAACGCCGGGGAGCTGTTTTTT
cdr3_aa: CASSSRPSRRSGSRNAGELFF

d_call: TRBD1
v_call: TRBV25-1
clone_size: once
j_call: TRBJ1-4
cdr3_nt: TGTGCCAGCAGAAACAGGGGGCTGGGCGGTGAAAAACTGTTTTTT
cdr3_aa: CASRNRGLGGEKLFF

d_call: NA
v_call: TRBV21-1
clone_size: NA
j_call: TRBJ1-1
cdr3_nt: TGTGCCAGCAGGAATCGACAGGGGGCTTGGGTGGACACTGAAGCTTTCTTT
cdr3_aa: CASRNRQGAWVDTEAFF

d_call: TRBD2
v_call: TRBV3-1/TRBV3-2
clone_size: NA
j_call: TRBJ2-2
cdr3_nt: TGTGCCAGCAGCCCTCGGGGGGGTAGCGGGAGAACCGGGGAGCTGTTTTTT
cdr3_aa: CASSPRGGSGRTGELFF

d_call: NA
v_call: TRBV2
clone_size: NA
j_call: TRBJ1-2
cdr3_nt: TGTGCCAGCAGTGACAGGGAAGGCTACACCTTC
cdr3_aa: CASSDREGYTF

d_call: NA
v_call: TRBV9
clone_size: few
j_call: TRBJ1-5
cdr3_nt: TGTGCCAGCAGCTACCGGGGGGACGTGAATCAGCCCCAGCATTTT
cdr3_aa: CASSYRGDVNQPQHF

d_call: NA
v_call: TRBV5-1
clone_size: NA
j_call: TRBJ1-5
cdr3_nt: TGCGCCAGCAGCACGGGGGAGAGAAATCAGCCCCAGCATTTT
cdr3_aa: CASSTGERNQPQHF

d_call: TRBD2
v_call: TRBV10-3
clone_size: NA
j_call: TRBJ2-3
cdr3_nt: TGTGCCATCAGTGGCTATAGACTAGCGGGAGCAGATACGCAGTATTTT
cdr3_aa: CAISGYRLAGADTQYF

d_call: TRBD1
v_call: TRBV2
clone_size: NA
j_call: TRBJ2-5
cdr3_nt: TGTGCCAGCAGTAGGGACAGGGGAGAGACCCAGTACTTC
cdr3_aa: CASSRDRGETQYF

d_call: NA
v_call: TRBV5-1
clone_size: once
j_call: TRBJ1-1
cdr3_nt: TGCGCCAGCAGCTTGGCCCGGGGGGGATCGAACACTGAAGCTTTCTTT
cdr3_aa: CASSLARGGSNTEAFF

d_call: NA
v_call: TRBV28
clone_size: NA
j_call: TRBJ1-6
cdr3_nt: TGTGCCAGCGTGGCCCGTAAAAATTCACCCCTCCACTTT
cdr3_aa: CASVARKNSPLHF

d_call: NA
v_call: TRBV27
clone_size: NA
j_call: TRBJ2-5
cdr3_nt: TGTGCCAGCACCCCGCGGGGTTGTATCCGGTACTTC
cdr3_aa: CASTPRGCIRYF

d_call: TRBD2
v_call: TRBV5-1
clone_size: NA
j_call: TRBJ2-7
cdr3_nt: TGCGCCAGCAGTAGGGGACTAGCGGGAGACTCCTACGAGCAGTACTTC
cdr3_aa: CASSRGLAGDSYEQYF

d_call: TRBD1
v_call: TRBV19
clone_size: few
j_call: TRBJ1-5
cdr3_nt: TGTGCCAGTAGTATACGGGGACAGGTTCATCAGCCCCAGCATTTT
cdr3_aa: CASSIRGQVHQPQHF